This TCR beta chain was sequenced during a study of a mutant IDH1 vaccine in newly diagnosed glioma. Study in general: Averaging approximately 40 years of age, treated patients were about 60% male and about 38% female. Patients previously underwent radiotherapy, temozolomide, or both, and most underwent both. Study-wide findings and caveats: Altogether, 93.3% of patients exhibited vaccine-induced immune responses. Pseudoprogression appeared independent of alterations in top peripheral clonotypes.

Sequenced by immunoSEQ multiplex PCR; TCRdb stores in-frame clones only, minus some. Of approximately 19,000 clones listed, approximately 85% are singletons. V was clipped by 0 bases and J by 0 bases, with 8 bases between them. The CDR3 has 14 residues. From germline, CDR1 is GTSNPN and CDR2 SVGIG (reference sequence). Indicated time point: baseline, week 1 (first vaccination visit). As to treatment: pre-vaccination baseline after standard-of-care therapy. As for this clone: Its antigen is undetermined.

This specimen consisted of PBMCs, obtained from a glioma patient treated with radiotherapy, temozolomide or both. The genes are TRBV30 and TRBJ1-1; tentatively, D is TRBD1 (5 bases). This TCR came from a man in his forties or fifties with glioma. The CDR3 loop reads CAWSVSGVNTEAFF. CDR3 sequence (DNA): TGTGCCTGGAGTGTATCGGGGGTGAACACTGAAGCTTTCTTT.